These 3 T cell receptor beta chains share one sample of origin, sequenced in a study of human T cells and chemical hapten exposure. Time point indicated: patch test 3, about 24 weeks after DPC sensitization. This sample's treatment: therapeutic diphenylcyclopropenone sensitization with weekly scalp DPC. One entry per CDR3 protein results from TCRdb running MiXCR on the RACE reads. The sample lists roughly 200,000 distinct CDR3 sequences, around 23% seen once, with approximately 2.3% in the top ten. Source: whole blood, taken in connection with sensitization to the hapten diphenylcyclopropenone (DPC). Every receptor here comes from a woman in her 40s with alopecia areata. Some clones in this sample may be carry-over from other donors' samples.

V is TRBV7-2 and J is TRBJ2-1; D is ambiguous. This CDR3 is built from 12 residues. The V gene's germline CDR1 is SGHTA and CDR2 FQGNSA. V gave up 1 base and J gave up 8 bases, with 6 bases separating them. CDR3 sequence (DNA): TGTGCCAGCAGCTTAGGACTCCATGAGCAGTTCTTC. This translates into CASSLGLHEQFF.

The rearrangement uses TRBV4-2 and TRBJ2-7, with D uncertain. Trimming removed 4 bases at V and 6 bases at J, with 10 bases between. CDR3 size: 12 residues. CDR1 is LGHNA and CDR2 is YNFKEQ in the germline V gene. For the CDR3, the DNA is TGTGCCAGCAGCCTCCTCGGTCGCGAGCAGTACTTC. Its translation: CASSLLGREQYF.

A few counts support this clonotype. The chain employs TRBV29-1 and TRBJ2-3; 9 bases match TRBD2. V shed 4 bases and J 4 bases; nucleotides not matched to a gene: 3. Germline loops: CDR1 SQVTM, CDR2 ANQGSEA. The CDR3 runs to 13 residues. The CDR3 nucleotides read TGCAGCGTTGTCAAGCGGGAGGCAGATACGCAGTATTTT. This encodes CSVVKREADTQYF.